Presented here are 8 T cell receptor beta chains from one specimen sequenced in a study of patients and donors after allogeneic stem cell transplantation (dated by TCRdb to 2019 to 2021). The receptor library was made with RT-PCR. The run used a NextSeq 550. Using fastp trimming at Q25 and MiXCR clonotype assembly, TCRdb reanalyzed the public sequencing data and kept in-frame beta chains. Rows are unified per CDR3 protein, each entry keeping the most common DNA and genes. In this sample the table shows 150,000 to 250,000 distinct CDR3 sequences, approximately 41% of which occur a single time. The ten largest clonotypes hold 33% of the sample. The sequencing sample was made of blood, either unsorted or a sorted T cell fraction (not recorded which). Source of these receptors: a human donor who was either an allogeneic HSCT recipient or a stem cell or donor lymphocyte infusion donor (not recorded which). It is not recorded whose cells these are; they may come from a transplant donor.

This clonotype was counted a few times. This chain links TRBV20-1 with TRBJ1-5; 9 bases map to TRBD1. Per germline, CDR1 DFQATT and CDR2 SNEGSKA (reference sequence). The CDR3 consists of 16 residues. Trimming removed 6 bases from V and 0 bases from J; junction bases left unmatched: 9. DNA of the CDR3: TGCAGTGCGTTTCCGGGACAGGGCTATAGCAATCAGCCCCAGCATTTT. Protein product: CSAFPGQGYSNQPQHF.

The J gene is TRBJ2-1, the V gene TRBV27; 16 nucleotides agree with TRBD2. Germline V gene lookup returns CDR1 MNHEY and CDR2 SMNVEV (reference sequence). Trimming at V came to 5 bases and at J to 0 bases, leaving 7 bases not matched to a gene. The CDR3 runs to 19 residues. The CDR3 region is CASSPPGLAGGPSYNEQFF. As DNA, the CDR3 is TGTGCCAGCAGTCCACCGGGACTAGCGGGAGGGCCCTCCTACAATGAGCAGTTCTTC.

There are a few counts of this clonotype. J is TRBJ2-5 and V is TRBV5-4; 10 bases map to TRBD2. The length of the CDR3 is 15 residues. Germline-derived CDR1 and CDR2 are SGHNT and YYREEE (reference sequence). J gave up 4 bases and V 5 bases, and 8 bases lay outside the gene matches. This CDR3 reads CASSGSGRAGETQYF. The DNA of the CDR3 is TGTGCCAGCAGTGGAAGCGGGAGGGCCGGAGAGACCCAGTACTTC.

This clonotype was detected a few times. The V gene is TRBV9, the J gene TRBJ2-2, with D possibly being TRBD1 or TRBD2 (6 bases each). Germline V lookup: CDR1 SGDLS, CDR2 YYNGEE. V lost 4 bases to trimming and J lost 5 bases, with 12 bases between them. The CDR3 runs 14 residues. CDR3 loop: CASSPSGATGELFF. DNA for the CDR3: TGTGCCAGCAGCCCTTCGGGGGCTACCGGGGAGCTGTTTTTT.

This clonotype was detected a few times. J is TRBJ1-5 and V is TRBV6-5; D gene uncertain. V lost 8 bases to trimming and J lost 3 bases, with 11 bases between them. The germline CDR1 and CDR2 sequences are MNHEY and SVGAGI. This CDR3 is built from 13 residues. The CDR3 DNA follows: TGTGCCAGCTCAACAGCTATCAATCAGCCCCAGCATTTT. Translated: CASSTAINQPQHF.

The CDR3 DNA is TGCAGCGTTGAAGTTCAGGGCCGGAACACTGAAGCTTTCTTT. Amino acids: CSVEVQGRNTEAFF. The rearrangement uses TRBV29-1 and TRBJ1-1, with D possibly TRBD1 on 5 matching bases. Trimming left V 1 base short and J 1 base short, with 10 bases between. Germline CDR1 is SQVTM and CDR2 is ANQGSEA. This CDR3 region has 14 residues.

This clonotype showed up just once. The CDR3, as DNA: TGTGCCAGTAGTTCGGGGATCAGCCTGTTTTTT. Amino acids: CASSSGISLFF. The chain is built from TRBV19 and TRBJ1-4; D uncertain. The CDR3 covers 11 residues. Trimming cost V 5 bases and J 14 bases, with 12 bases left between them. Per the germline V gene, CDR1 is LNHDA and CDR2 is SQIVND (reference sequence).

This clonotype appeared once. The chain recombines TRBV24-1 with TRBJ2-3; perhaps TRBD1 as D (5 bases). CDR1 and CDR2 from the germline V gene are KGHDR and SFDVKD. There are 13 residues in the CDR3. Between the trimmed V and J ends, which lost 3 bases and 5 bases, there was a span of 8 bases. CDR3 bases: TGTGCCACCAGTGATGTTGACAGAGATACGCAGTATTTT. The encoded protein is CATSDVDRDTQYF.